This TCR beta chain was documented in a study of T cells in Graves' hyperthyroidism and ophthalmopathy. The V gene's germline CDR1 is KGHDR and CDR2 SFDVKD. The length of the CDR3 is 16 residues. V shed 4 bases and J shed 0 bases, with 13 bases lying between them. Stable Graves' hyperthyroidism denoted no ophthalmopathy progression over 18 months. This clonotype was picked up a small number of times. RNA transcripts were the template for amplifying TCR beta CDR3 regions. First-round RT-PCR with HTBI primers amplified the TCR CDR3 region. TCRdb re-analysed the multiplex PCR reads in MiXCR, keeping a single row per CDR3 protein. The repertoire holds around 200,000 distinct CDR3 sequences, with around 20% as singletons.

The rearrangement links TRBV24-1 to TRBJ2-3; D not resolved. Sequencing input: blood. This sequence originates from a middle-aged man with Graves' hyperthyroidism. CDR3 protein: CATSDQDLSSTDTQYF. CDR3 sequence (DNA): TGTGCCACCAGTGACCAAGACCTTTCTAGCACAGATACGCAGTATTTT.